This T cell receptor beta chain was observed in a study of T cells after yellow fever vaccination. Study-wide findings and caveats: The CD4 and CD8 compartments had a small share of their clonotypes in common.

A few counts support this clonotype. No antigen is known for it. Generation of TCR cDNA used 5'RACE template switching (which added a universal primer site and UMIs). TCRdb fed the 5' RACE reads into MiXCR, producing one record per CDR3 protein. The profile shows hundreds of thousands of distinct CDR3 sequences, over 5% of them singletons. V was shortened by 5 bases and J by 8 bases, with 15 bases between the two germline ends. The CDR3 is made up of 14 amino acids. V usage is TRBV12-3 or TRBV12-4 and J usage is TRBJ1-4; TRBD1 might be the D (6 bases). This receptor was taken from a man aged 25 to 45 who received the YFV17D yellow fever vaccine. This specimen consisted of PBMCs, obtained 5 days after the yellow fever booster vaccination. The CDR3 coding sequence is TGTGCCAGCAGTGCATGGACAGTCCGGGAAAAACTGTTTTTT. Protein sequence: CASSAWTVREKLFF.